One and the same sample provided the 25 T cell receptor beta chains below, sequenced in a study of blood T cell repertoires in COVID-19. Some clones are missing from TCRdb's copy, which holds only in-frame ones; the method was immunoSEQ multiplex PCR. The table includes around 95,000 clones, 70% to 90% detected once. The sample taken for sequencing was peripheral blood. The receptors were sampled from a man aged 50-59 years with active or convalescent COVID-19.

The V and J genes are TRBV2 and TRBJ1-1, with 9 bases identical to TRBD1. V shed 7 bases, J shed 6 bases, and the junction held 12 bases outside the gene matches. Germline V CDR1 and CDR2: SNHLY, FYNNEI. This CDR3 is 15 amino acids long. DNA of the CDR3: TGTGCCAGCAAGGACAGGGGCGTAATTGGTTCTGAAGCTTTCTTT. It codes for CASKDRGVIGSEAFF.

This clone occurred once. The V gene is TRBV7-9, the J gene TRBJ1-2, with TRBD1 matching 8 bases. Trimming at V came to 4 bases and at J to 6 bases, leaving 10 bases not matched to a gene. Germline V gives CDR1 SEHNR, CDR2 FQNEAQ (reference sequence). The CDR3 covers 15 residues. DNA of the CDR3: TGTGCCAGCAGCTCCAACCCCGACAGGGGTAATGGCTACACCTTC. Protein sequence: CASSSNPDRGNGYTF.

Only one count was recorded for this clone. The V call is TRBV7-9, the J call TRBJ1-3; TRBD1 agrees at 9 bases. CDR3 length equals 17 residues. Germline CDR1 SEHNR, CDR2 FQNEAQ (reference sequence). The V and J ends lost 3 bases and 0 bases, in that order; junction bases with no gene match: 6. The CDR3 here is CASSLTGGRISGNTIYF. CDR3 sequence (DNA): TGTGCCAGCAGCTTGACAGGGGGAAGAATCTCTGGAAACACCATATATTTT. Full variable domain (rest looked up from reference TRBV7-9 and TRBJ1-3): DTGVSQNPRHKITKRGQNVTFRCDPISEHNRLYWYRQTLGQGPEFLTYFQNEAQLEKSRLLSDRFSAERPKGSFSTLEIQRTEQGDSAMYLCASSLTGGRISGNTIYFGEGSWLTVV.

In DNA form, the CDR3 reads TGCGCCAGCAGCTTAGGGGGACAGGGAAACACCATATATTTT. This sequence encodes CASSLGGQGNTIYF. This chain joins TRBV5-1 and TRBJ1-3; 7 bases are shared with TRBD1. J gave up 4 bases and V 2 bases, and 3 bases lay outside the gene matches. The CDR3 has 14 amino acids. Germline V CDR1 and CDR2: SGHRS, YFSETQ.

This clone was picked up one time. CDR3 in amino acids: CASRDRDNEKLFF. In nucleotides, the CDR3 is TGCGCCAGCAGGGACAGGGATAATGAAAAACTGTTTTTT. The chain is built from TRBV5-1 and TRBJ1-4, with 8 bases matching TRBD1. The CDR3 totals 13 residues. CDR1 SGHRS and CDR2 YFSETQ come from the germline V gene. The V gene end was trimmed by 5 bases and the J gene end by 4 bases; junction bases not matched to a gene: 1. Variable domain in full (rest from reference TRBV5-1 and TRBJ1-4): KAGVTQTPRYLIKTRGQQVTLSCSPISGHRSVSWYQQTPGQGLQFLFEYFSETQRNKGNFPGRFSGRQFSNSRSEMNVSTLELGDSALYLCASRDRDNEKLFFGSGTQLSVL.

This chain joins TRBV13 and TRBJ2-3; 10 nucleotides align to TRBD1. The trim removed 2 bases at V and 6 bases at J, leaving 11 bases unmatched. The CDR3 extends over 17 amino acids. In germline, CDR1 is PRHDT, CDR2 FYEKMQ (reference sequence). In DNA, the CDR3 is TGTGCCAGCAGCTTAATTCCGGGACAGGGGTTCTCCGATACGCAGTATTTT. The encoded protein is CASSLIPGQGFSDTQYF.

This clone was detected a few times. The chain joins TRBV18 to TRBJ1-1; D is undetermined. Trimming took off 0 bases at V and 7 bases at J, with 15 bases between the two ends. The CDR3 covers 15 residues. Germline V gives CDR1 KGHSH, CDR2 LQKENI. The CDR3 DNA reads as TGTGCCAGCTCACCACCTAACGGAGACGGGATTGAAGCTTTCTTT. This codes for CASSPPNGDGIEAFF.

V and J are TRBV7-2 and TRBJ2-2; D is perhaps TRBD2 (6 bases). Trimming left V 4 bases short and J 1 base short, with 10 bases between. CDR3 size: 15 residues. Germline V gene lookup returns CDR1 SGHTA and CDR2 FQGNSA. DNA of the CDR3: TGTGCCAGCAGCTCGGGAGTAGGGAACACCGGGGAGCTGTTTTTT. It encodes CASSSGVGNTGELFF.

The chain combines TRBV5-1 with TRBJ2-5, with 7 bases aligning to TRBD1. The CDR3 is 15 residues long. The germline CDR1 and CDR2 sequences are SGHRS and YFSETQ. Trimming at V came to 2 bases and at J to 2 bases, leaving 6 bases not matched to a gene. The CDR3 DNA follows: TGCGCCAGCAGCTTCATGGGACAGTCTCAAGAGACCCAGTACTTC. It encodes CASSFMGQSQETQYF.

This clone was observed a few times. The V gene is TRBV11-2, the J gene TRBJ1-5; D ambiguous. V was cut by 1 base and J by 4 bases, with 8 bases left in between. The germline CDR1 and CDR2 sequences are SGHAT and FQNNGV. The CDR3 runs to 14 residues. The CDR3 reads CASSLVPENQPQHF. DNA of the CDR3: TGTGCCAGCAGCTTAGTCCCAGAAAATCAGCCCCAGCATTTT. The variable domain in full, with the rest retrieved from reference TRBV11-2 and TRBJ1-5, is EAGVAQSPRYKIIEKRQSVAFWCNPISGHATLYWYQQILGQGPKLLIQFQNNGVVDDSQLPKDRFSAERLKGVDSTLKIQPAKLEDSAVYLCASSLVPENQPQHFGDGTRLSIL.

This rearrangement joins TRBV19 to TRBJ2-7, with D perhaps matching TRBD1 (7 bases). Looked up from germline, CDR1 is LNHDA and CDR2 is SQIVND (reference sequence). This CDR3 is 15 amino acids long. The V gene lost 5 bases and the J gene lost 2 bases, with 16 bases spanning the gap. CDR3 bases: TGTGCCAGTAGTGTCTCAGGGGGGAAAGCCTACGAGCAGTACTTC. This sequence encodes CASSVSGGKAYEQYF.

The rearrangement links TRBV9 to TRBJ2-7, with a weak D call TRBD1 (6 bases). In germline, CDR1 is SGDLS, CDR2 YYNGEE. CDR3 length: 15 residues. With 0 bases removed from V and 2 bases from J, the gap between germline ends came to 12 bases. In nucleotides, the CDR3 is TGTGCCAGCAGCGTAGGAGGGGCAGGGGCCTACGAGCAGTACTTC. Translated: CASSVGGAGAYEQYF. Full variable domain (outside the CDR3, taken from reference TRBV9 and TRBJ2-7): DSGVTQTPKHLITATGQRVTLRCSPRSGDLSVYWYQQSLDQGLQFLIQYYNGEERAKGNILERFSAQQFPDLHSELNLSSLELGDSALYFCASSVGGAGAYEQYFGPGTRLTVT.

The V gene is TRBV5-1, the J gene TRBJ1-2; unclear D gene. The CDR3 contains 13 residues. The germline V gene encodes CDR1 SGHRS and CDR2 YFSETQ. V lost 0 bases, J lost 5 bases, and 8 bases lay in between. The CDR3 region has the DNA TGCGCCAGCAGCTTGGACACCCGATATGGCTACACCTTC. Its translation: CASSLDTRYGYTF.

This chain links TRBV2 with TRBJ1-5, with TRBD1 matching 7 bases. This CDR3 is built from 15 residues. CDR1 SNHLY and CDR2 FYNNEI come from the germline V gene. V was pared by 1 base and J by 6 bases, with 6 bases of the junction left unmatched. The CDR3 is CASSEEQGVGQPQHF. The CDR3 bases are TGTGCCAGCAGTGAAGAGCAGGGGGTAGGTCAGCCCCAGCATTTT.

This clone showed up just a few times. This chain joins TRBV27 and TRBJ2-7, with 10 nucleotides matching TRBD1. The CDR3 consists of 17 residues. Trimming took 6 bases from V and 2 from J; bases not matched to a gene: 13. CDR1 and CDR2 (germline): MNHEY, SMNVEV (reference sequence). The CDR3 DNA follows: TGTGCCAGCAGGTCCCGGGACAGGGGAATAAGGGCCTACGAGCAGTACTTC. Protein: CASRSRDRGIRAYEQYF.

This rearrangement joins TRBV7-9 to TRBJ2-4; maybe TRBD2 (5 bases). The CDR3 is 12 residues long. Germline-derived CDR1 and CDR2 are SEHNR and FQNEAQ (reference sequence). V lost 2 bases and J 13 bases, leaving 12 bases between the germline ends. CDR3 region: CASSLTTTIQYF. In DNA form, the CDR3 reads TGTGCCAGCAGCTTAACGACTACCATACAGTACTTC.

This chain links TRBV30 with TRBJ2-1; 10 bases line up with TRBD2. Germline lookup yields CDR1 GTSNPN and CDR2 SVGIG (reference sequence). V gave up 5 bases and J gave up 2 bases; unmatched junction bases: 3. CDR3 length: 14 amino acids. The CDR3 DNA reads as TGTGCCTGGGCCGGACTAGCGGCCTACAATGAGCAGTTCTTC. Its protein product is CAWAGLAAYNEQFF.

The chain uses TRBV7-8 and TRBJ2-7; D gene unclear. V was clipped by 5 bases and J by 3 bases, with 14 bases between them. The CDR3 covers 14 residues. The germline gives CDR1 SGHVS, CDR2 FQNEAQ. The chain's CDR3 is CASSLGPDNYEQYF. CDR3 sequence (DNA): TGTGCCAGCAGCCTTGGGCCCGATAACTACGAGCAGTACTTC.

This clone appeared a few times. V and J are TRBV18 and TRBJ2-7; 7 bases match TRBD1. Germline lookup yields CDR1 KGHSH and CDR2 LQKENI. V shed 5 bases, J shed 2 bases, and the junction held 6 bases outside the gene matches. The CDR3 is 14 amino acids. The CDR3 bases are TGTGCCAGCTCAAAGGGGGCCTCAACCTACGAGCAGTACTTC. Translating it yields CASSKGASTYEQYF.

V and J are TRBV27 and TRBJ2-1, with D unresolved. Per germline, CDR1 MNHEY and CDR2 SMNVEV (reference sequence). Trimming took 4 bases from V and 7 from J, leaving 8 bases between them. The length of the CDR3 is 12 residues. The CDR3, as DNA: TGTGCCAGCAGTTGGAGTGCAAATGAGCAGTTCTTC. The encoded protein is CASSWSANEQFF.

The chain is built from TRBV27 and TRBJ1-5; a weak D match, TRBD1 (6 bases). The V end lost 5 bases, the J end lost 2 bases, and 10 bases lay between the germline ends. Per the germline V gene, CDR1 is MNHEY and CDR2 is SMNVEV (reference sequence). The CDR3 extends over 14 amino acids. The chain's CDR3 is CASSRRQGNQPQHF. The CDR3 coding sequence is TGTGCCAGCAGTCGAAGACAGGGCAATCAGCCCCAGCATTTT.

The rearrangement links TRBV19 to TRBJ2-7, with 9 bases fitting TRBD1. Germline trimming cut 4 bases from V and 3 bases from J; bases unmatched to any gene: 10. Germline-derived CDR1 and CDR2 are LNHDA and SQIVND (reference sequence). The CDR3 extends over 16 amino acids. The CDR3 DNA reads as TGTGCCAGTAGTAGAAGACCGGGACAGGGAAACTACGAGCAGTACTTC. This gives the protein CASSRRPGQGNYEQYF.

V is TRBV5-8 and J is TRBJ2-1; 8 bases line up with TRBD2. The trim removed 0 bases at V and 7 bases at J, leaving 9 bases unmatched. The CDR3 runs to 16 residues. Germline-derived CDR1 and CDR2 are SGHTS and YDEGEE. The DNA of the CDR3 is TGTGCCAGCAGCTTGGCCACAGCGGGGGCCCGGAATGAGCAGTTCTTC. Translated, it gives CASSLATAGARNEQFF.

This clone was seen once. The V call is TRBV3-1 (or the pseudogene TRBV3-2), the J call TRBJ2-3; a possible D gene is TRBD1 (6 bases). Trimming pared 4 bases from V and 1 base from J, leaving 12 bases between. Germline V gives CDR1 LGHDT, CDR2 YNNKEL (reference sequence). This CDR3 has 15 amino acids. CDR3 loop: CASSRPGHRTDTQYF. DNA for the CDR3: TGTGCCAGCAGCCGACCGGGACACCGCACAGATACGCAGTATTTT.

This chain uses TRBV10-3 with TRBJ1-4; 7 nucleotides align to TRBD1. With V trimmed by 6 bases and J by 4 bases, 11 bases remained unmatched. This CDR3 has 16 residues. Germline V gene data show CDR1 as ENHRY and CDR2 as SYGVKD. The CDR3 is CAISDGLTGLNEKLFF. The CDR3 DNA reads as TGTGCCATCAGCGATGGGCTGACAGGGCTTAATGAAAAACTGTTTTTT.